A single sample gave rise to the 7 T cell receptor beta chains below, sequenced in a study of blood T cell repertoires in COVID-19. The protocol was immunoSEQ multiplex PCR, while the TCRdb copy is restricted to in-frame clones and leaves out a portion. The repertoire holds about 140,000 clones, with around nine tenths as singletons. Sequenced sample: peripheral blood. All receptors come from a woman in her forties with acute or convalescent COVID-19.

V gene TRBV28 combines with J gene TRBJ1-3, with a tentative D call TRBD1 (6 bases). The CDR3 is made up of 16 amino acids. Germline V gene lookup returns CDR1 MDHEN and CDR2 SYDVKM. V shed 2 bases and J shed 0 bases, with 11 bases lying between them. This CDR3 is CASSLRQAPSGNTIYF. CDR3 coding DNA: TGTGCCAGCAGTTTAAGACAGGCGCCCTCTGGAAACACCATATATTTT.

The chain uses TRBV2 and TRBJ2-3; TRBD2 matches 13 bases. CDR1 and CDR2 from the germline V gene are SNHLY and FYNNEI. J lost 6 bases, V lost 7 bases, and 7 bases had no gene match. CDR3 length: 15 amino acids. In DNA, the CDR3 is TGTGCCAGCACTATAACTAGCGGGAGGGTTGATACGCAGTATTTT. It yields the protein CASTITSGRVDTQYF.

The CDR3 region is CASSAQSNYGYTF. For the CDR3, the DNA is TGTGCCAGCAGCGCCCAGTCTAACTATGGCTACACCTTC. J is TRBJ1-2 and V is TRBV9; D gene unclear. This CDR3 has 13 amino acids. V lost 3 bases, J lost 0 bases, and 6 bases lay in between. Germline values: CDR1 SGDLS, CDR2 YYNGEE. Drawing the rest from reference TRBV9 and TRBJ1-2, the complete variable domain is DSGVTQTPKHLITATGQRVTLRCSPRSGDLSVYWYQQSLDQGLQFLIQYYNGEERAKGNILERFSAQQFPDLHSELNLSSLELGDSALYFCASSAQSNYGYTFGSGTRLTVV.

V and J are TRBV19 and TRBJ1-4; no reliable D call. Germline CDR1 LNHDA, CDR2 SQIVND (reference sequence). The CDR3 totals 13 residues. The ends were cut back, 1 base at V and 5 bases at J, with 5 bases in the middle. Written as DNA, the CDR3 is TGTGCCAGTAGTATAGGAGTAAATGAAAAACTGTTTTTT. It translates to CASSIGVNEKLFF.

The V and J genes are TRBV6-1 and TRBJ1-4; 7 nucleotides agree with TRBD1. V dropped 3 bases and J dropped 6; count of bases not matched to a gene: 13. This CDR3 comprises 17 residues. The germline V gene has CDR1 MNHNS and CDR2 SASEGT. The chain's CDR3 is CASSDGPGTVLHEKLFF. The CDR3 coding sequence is TGTGCCAGCAGTGATGGCCCTGGGACAGTCCTTCATGAAAAACTGTTTTTT.

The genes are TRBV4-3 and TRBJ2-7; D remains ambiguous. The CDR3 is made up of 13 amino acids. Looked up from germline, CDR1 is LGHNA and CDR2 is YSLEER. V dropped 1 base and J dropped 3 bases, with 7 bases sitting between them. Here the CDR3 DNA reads TGCGCCAGCAGCCAAGCTTCGGGCTACGAGCAGTACTTC. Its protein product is CASSQASGYEQYF.

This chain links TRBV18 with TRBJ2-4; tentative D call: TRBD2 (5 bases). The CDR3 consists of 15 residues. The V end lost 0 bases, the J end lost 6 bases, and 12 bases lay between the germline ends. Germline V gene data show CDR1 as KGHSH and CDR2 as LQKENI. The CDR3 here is CASSPPNRRGNIQYF. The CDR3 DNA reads TGTGCCAGCTCACCACCAAACCGCCGGGGAAACATTCAGTACTTC. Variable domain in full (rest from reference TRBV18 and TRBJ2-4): NAGVMQNPRHLVRRRGQEARLRCSPMKGHSHVYWYRQLPEEGLKFMVYLQKENIIDESGMPKERFSAEFPKEGPSILRIQQVVRGDSAAYFCASSPPNRRGNIQYFGAGTRLSVL.